This TCR beta chain was observed in a study of T cells in Graves' hyperthyroidism and ophthalmopathy. There are 17 residues in the CDR3. Germline V gives CDR1 DFQATT, CDR2 SNEGSKA (reference sequence). With V trimmed by 1 base and J by 2 bases, 14 bases remained unmatched. Amplification of TCR beta CDR3 regions was performed using RNA transcripts as template. First-round RT-PCR with HTBI primers amplified the TCR CDR3 region. TCRdb re-derived calls from the multiplex PCR reads in MiXCR, one entry per CDR3 protein. This table holds about 320,000 distinct CDR3 sequences, around a sixth found once. The genes are TRBV20-1 and TRBJ2-7; 7 bases are shared with TRBD1. This TCR was recovered from a man younger than 45 with Graves' hyperthyroidism. The specimen was blood. The CDR3 is CSARGPVDRETAYEQYF. CDR3 coding DNA: TGCAGTGCTAGAGGCCCCGTTGACAGGGAGACGGCCTACGAGCAGTACTTC.